A single sample gave rise to the 15 T cell receptor beta chains below, sequenced in a study of cytomegalovirus exposure and HLA in healthy donors. Data came from immunoSEQ multiplex PCR; TCRdb stores just in-frame clones and leaves some out. The sample includes 59,000 or so clones, about 88% of them seen just once. Sample: PBMCs. The source is a woman aged 18-30 years in good health and CMV-seronegative.

V is TRBV16 and J is TRBJ1-5; 7 nucleotides line up with TRBD1. The V gene end was trimmed by 2 bases and the J gene end by 1 base; junction bases not matched to a gene: 11. The germline V gene encodes CDR1 KGHSY and CDR2 FQNENV. This CDR3 spans 18 amino acids. CDR3 bases: TGTGCCAGCAGCCAACTTCTTTCAGGGGGAGACAGCAATCAGCCCCAGCATTTT. It yields the protein CASSQLLSGGDSNQPQHF.

This clone has a single count. This chain's CDR3 is CASSLAIGGGRTDTQYF. The CDR3, as DNA: TGTGCCAGCAGCTTAGCTATTGGGGGGGGGCGCACAGATACGCAGTATTTT. The chain recombines TRBV7-6 with TRBJ2-3, with TRBD2 as a possible D gene (7 bases). The germline V gene encodes CDR1 SGHVS and CDR2 FNYEAQ. This CDR3 spans 17 amino acids. Trimming took off 0 bases at V and 1 base at J, with 14 bases between the two ends.

The rearrangement links TRBV19 to TRBJ1-1; TRBD1 agrees at 9 bases. CDR3 size: 16 residues. V was clipped by 6 bases and J by 0 bases; unmatched bases: 8. CDR1 LNHDA and CDR2 SQIVND come from the germline V gene (reference sequence). The CDR3 DNA follows: TGTGCCAGTAGCTCAGGACAGGGGAGTATGAACACTGAAGCTTTCTTT. This translates into CASSSGQGSMNTEAFF.

This chain joins TRBV7-8 and TRBJ2-7; 13 nucleotides match TRBD2. There are 15 residues in the CDR3. CDR1 and CDR2 from the germline V gene are SGHVS and FQNEAQ. V was clipped by 5 bases and J by 4 bases; unmatched bases: 5. CDR3 amino acids: CASSLRTSGSYEQYF. The DNA of the CDR3 is TGTGCCAGCAGCCTAAGGACTAGCGGGAGTTACGAGCAGTACTTC. The full variable domain, rest sourced from reference TRBV7-8 and TRBJ2-7, is GAGVSQSPRYKVAKRGQDVALRCDPISGHVSLFWYQQALGQGPEFLTYFQNEAQLDKSGLPSDRFFAERPEGSVSTLKIQRTQQEDSAVYLCASSLRTSGSYEQYFGPGTRLTVT.

This chain links TRBV28 with TRBJ1-2, with D possibly matching TRBD1 (6 bases). V dropped 2 bases and J dropped 8 bases, with 12 bases sitting between them. Germline CDR1 and CDR2: MDHEN and SYDVKM. This CDR3 is built from 13 residues. The CDR3 spells CASSLTGYEGYTF. Here the CDR3 DNA reads TGTGCCAGCAGTTTAACAGGGTATGAGGGCTACACCTTC.

CDR3 loop: CASSLSNTYNEQFF. CDR3 coding DNA: TGTGCCAGCAGCTTGTCCAACACCTACAATGAGCAGTTCTTC. The genes are TRBV7-3 and TRBJ2-1, with D unresolved. Germline V gene lookup returns CDR1 SGHTA and CDR2 FQGTGA. Trimming took 3 bases from V and 2 from J, leaving 8 bases between them. This CDR3 comprises 14 residues.

The chain uses TRBV7-6 and TRBJ2-4; 10 bases are a match to TRBD2. CDR1 is SGHVS and CDR2 is FNYEAQ in the germline V gene. The ends lost 1 base at V and 1 base at J; junction bases unmatched: 4. The CDR3 contains 17 residues. CDR3 loop: CASSLDPGLAAKNIQYF. CDR3 nucleotides: TGTGCCAGCAGCTTAGATCCGGGACTAGCGGCCAAAAACATTCAGTACTTC.

The chain carries TRBV7-2 and TRBJ2-7; TRBD1 is a possible D gene (6 bases). The CDR3 loop spans 15 amino acids. Trimming pared 3 bases from V and 0 bases from J, leaving 12 bases between. Per germline, CDR1 SGHTA and CDR2 FQGNSA. CDR3 loop: CASSLRRGSSYEQYF. The CDR3 DNA follows: TGTGCCAGCAGCTTGAGAAGGGGGTCCTCCTACGAGCAGTACTTC.

The chain recombines TRBV19 with TRBJ1-5; D is unresolved. The V and J ends lost 3 bases and 1 base respectively, with 10 bases between them. Germline loops: CDR1 LNHDA, CDR2 SQIVND (reference sequence). The CDR3 has 15 residues. CDR3 sequence (DNA): TGTGCCAGTAGTATGACGGGGATAAGCAATCAGCCCCAGCATTTT. Translating gives CASSMTGISNQPQHF.

The CDR3 sequence: CASSRERGGHLATQYF. The CDR3 nucleotides read TGTGCCAGCAGCCGGGAGCGGGGGGGCCACCTAGCGACCCAGTACTTC. The chain links TRBV5-4 to TRBJ2-5; the match to TRBD2 covers 10 bases. The CDR3 covers 16 residues. CDR1 is SGHNT and CDR2 is YYREEE in the germline V gene (reference sequence). The V and J ends lost 4 bases and 7 bases, in that order; junction bases with no gene match: 13.

The chain carries TRBV5-6 and TRBJ2-1; 7 bases are a match to TRBD1. The CDR3 extends over 16 amino acids. Looked up from germline, CDR1 is SGHDT and CDR2 is YYEEEE. With 0 bases clipped from V and 7 bases from J, the junction kept 10 bases outside the gene matches. The CDR3 sequence: CASSLDTSAGGNEQFF. In DNA, the CDR3 is TGTGCCAGCAGCTTGGATACCTCGGCAGGGGGTAATGAGCAGTTCTTC.

The genes are TRBV6-1 and TRBJ1-2; perhaps TRBD1 as D (6 bases). V was cut by 6 bases and J by 4 bases, with 15 bases left in between. Germline values: CDR1 MNHNS, CDR2 SASEGT. This CDR3 has 14 residues. CDR3 loop: CASRPTGWAYGYTF. The CDR3 DNA is TGTGCCAGCAGACCAACAGGGTGGGCCTATGGCTACACCTTC.

The V gene is TRBV6-6, the J gene TRBJ2-1, with TRBD2 as a possible D gene (6 bases). Trimming left V 1 base short and J 5 bases short, with 12 bases between. The CDR3 has 15 residues. Germline V CDR1 and CDR2: MNHNY, SVGAGI (reference sequence). The CDR3 loop reads CASSYWGEVDNEQFF. The CDR3 region has the DNA TGTGCCAGCAGTTACTGGGGGGAGGTGGACAATGAGCAGTTCTTC.

The chain carries TRBV19 and TRBJ1-6; D perhaps matches TRBD1 (6 bases). Germline V CDR1 and CDR2: LNHDA, SQIVND (reference sequence). V was shortened by 7 bases and J by 0 bases, with 10 bases between the two germline ends. CDR3 length: 15 residues. The CDR3 here is CASKTGSSYNSPLHF. The CDR3 nucleotides read TGTGCCAGTAAAACAGGGAGCTCCTATAATTCACCCCTCCACTTT.

This clone was seen a few times. J is TRBJ1-5 and V is TRBV19; 9 nucleotides match TRBD1. Germline-derived CDR1 and CDR2 are LNHDA and SQIVND (reference sequence). The CDR3 runs to 15 residues. Losses at the gene ends were 6 bases for V and 4 bases for J; bases not matched to a gene: 7. The CDR3: CASSRDRDRNQPQHF. CDR3 sequence (DNA): TGTGCCAGTAGCCGGGACAGGGATCGGAATCAGCCCCAGCATTTT. The full variable domain, with the rest looked up from reference TRBV19 and TRBJ1-5, is DGGITQSPKYLFRKEGQNVTLSCEQNLNHDAMYWYRQDPGQGLRLIYYSQIVNDFQKGDIAEGYSVSREKKESFPLTVTSAQKNPTAFYLCASSRDRDRNQPQHFGDGTRLSIL.